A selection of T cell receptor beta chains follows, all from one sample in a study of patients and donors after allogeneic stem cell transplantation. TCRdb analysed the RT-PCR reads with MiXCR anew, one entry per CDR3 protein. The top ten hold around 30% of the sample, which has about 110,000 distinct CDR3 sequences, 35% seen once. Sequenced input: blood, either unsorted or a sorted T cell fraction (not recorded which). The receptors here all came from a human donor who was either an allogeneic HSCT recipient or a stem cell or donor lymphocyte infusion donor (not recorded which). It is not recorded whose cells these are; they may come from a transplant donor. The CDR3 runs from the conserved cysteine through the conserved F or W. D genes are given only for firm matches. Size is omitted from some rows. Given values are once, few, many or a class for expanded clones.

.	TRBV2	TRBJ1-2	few	CASSEGADYGYTF	TGTGCCAGCAGTGAAGGGGCAGACTATGGCTACACCTTC
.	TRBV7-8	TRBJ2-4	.	CASSTRLEGLGRSQNIQYF	TGTGCCAGCAGCACGCGGCTAGAAGGGTTGGGACGGTCCCAAAACATTCAGTACTTC
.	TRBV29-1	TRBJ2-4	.	CSARQGGKNIQYF	TGCAGCGCCCGACAGGGAGGCAAAAACATTCAGTACTTC
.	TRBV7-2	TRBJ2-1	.	CASSLGRYNEQFF	TGTGCCAGCAGCTTAGGGCGTTACAATGAGCAGTTCTTC
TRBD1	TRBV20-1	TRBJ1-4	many	CSAREQGWANEKLFF	TGCAGTGCTAGAGAACAGGGGTGGGCTAATGAAAAACTGTTTTTT
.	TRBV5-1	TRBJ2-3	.	CASSPHLVEDTQYF	TGCGCCAGCAGCCCTCACTTAGTTGAGGATACGCAGTATTTT
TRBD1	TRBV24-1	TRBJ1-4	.	CATARDRGEEKLFF	TGTGCCACAGCTAGGGACAGGGGAGAAGAAAAACTGTTTTTT
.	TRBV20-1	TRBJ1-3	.	CSAGQSSGNTIYF	TGCAGTGCCGGACAATCCTCTGGAAACACCATATATTTT
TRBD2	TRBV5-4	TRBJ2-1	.	CASSLSGTSGRREQFF	TGTGCCAGCAGCTTGAGCGGGACTAGCGGGAGACGGGAGCAGTTCTTC
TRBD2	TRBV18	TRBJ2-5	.	CASSPRLAGGPEETQYF	TGTGCCAGCTCACCGCGACTAGCGGGAGGGCCGGAGGAGACCCAGTACTTC
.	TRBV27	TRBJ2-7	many	CASSSALGPYEQYF	TGTGCCAGCAGTTCCGCTCTGGGGCCCTACGAGCAGTACTTC
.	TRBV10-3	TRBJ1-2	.	CAIMSGYGYTF	TGTGCCATCATGTCAGGCTATGGCTACACCTTC
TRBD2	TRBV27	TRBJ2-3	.	CASSSIAGGRDTQYF	TGTGCCAGCAGTTCGATAGCGGGAGGGAGAGATACGCAGTATTTT
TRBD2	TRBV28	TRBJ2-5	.	CASSCGLAVETQYF	TGTGCCAGCAGTTGTGGACTAGCCGTGGAGACCCAGTACTTC
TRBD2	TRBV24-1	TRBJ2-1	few	CATSDASGRWNEQFF	TGTGCCACCAGTGATGCTAGCGGGAGGTGGAATGAGCAGTTCTTC
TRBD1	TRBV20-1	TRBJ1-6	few	CSARTRDSGISPLHF	TGCAGTGCTAGAACTAGGGACAGCGGGATTTCACCCCTCCACTTT
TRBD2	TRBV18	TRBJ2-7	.	CASSPQPGGSTLSYEQYF	TGTGCCAGCTCACCACAACCGGGCGGGAGCACTTTGTCCTACGAGCAGTACTTC
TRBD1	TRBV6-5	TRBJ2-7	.	CASGRDREVHEQYF	TGTGCCAGCGGGCGGGACAGGGAAGTTCACGAGCAGTACTTC
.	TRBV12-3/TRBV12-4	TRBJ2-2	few	CASSAPANTGELFF	TGTGCCAGCAGTGCGCCGGCGAACACCGGGGAGCTGTTTTTT
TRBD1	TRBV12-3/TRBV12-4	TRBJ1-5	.	CASNDRGLEQPQHF	TGTGCCAGCAACGACAGGGGGCTAGAGCAGCCCCAGCATTTT
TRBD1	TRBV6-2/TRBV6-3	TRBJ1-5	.	CASSRRTGSGNQPQHF	TGTGCCAGCAGTCGCCGGACAGGTTCGGGCAATCAGCCCCAGCATTTT
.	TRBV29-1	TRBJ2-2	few	CSVSVHGELFF	TGCAGCGTTTCAGTCCACGGGGAGCTGTTTTTT
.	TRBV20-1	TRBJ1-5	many	CSARDGGQTSNQPQHF	TGCAGTGCTAGAGATGGGGGGCAGACTAGCAATCAGCCCCAGCATTTT
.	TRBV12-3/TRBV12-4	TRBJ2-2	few	CASSLASGNTGELFF	TGTGCCAGCAGTTTAGCTAGCGGGAACACCGGGGAGCTGTTTTTT
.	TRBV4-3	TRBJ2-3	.	CASSQEVGAGDTQYF	TGCGCCAGCAGCCAAGAAGTGGGAGCCGGGGATACGCAGTATTTT
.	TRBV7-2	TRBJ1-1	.	CASSLDLYHPEAFF	TGTGCCAGCAGCTTAGATCTGTACCACCCTGAAGCTTTCTTT
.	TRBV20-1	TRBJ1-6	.	CSARLTGEYNSPLHF	TGCAGTGCTAGGCTCACAGGAGAATATAATTCACCCCTCCACTTT
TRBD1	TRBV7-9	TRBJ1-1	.	CASSPQRGGWWTEAFF	TGTGCCAGCAGCCCCCAAAGAGGGGGCTGGTGGACTGAAGCTTTCTTT
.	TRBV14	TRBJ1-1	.	CASSQDWFRAFF	TGTGCCAGCAGCCAAGATTGGTTTCGAGCTTTCTTT
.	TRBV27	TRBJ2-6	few	CASSLWSSGANVLTF	TGTGCCAGCAGTTTATGGAGCTCTGGGGCCAACGTCCTGACTTTC
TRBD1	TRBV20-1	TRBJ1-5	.	CSVAIGTGREYSNQPQHF	TGCAGTGTCGCTATCGGGACAGGGAGAGAATATAGCAATCAGCCCCAGCATTTT
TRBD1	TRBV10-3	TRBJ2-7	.	CATPGQGNYEQYF	TGTGCCACACCGGGACAGGGAAACTACGAGCAGTACTTC
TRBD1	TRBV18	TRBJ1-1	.	CASSPLGTGDTEAFF	TGTGCCAGCTCACCTTTGGGGACAGGGGACACTGAAGCTTTCTTT
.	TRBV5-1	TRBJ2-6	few	CASSLYGSGANVLTF	TGCGCCAGCAGCTTGTACGGCTCTGGGGCCAACGTCCTGACTTTC
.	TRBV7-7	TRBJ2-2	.	CASSSLGAGKNTGELFF	TGTGCCAGCAGCTCCCTGGGGGCGGGGAAGAACACCGGGGAGCTGTTTTTT
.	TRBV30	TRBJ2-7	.	CAWSSPRRTYEQYF	TGTGCCTGGAGTAGCCCCCGAAGGACCTACGAGCAGTACTTC
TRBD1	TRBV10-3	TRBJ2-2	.	CAIRGTGTENTGELFF	TGTGCCATCAGGGGAACCGGGACAGAGAACACCGGGGAGCTGTTTTTT
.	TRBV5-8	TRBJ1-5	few	CASSLATDQPQHF	TGTGCCAGCAGCTTGGCCACCGATCAGCCCCAGCATTTT
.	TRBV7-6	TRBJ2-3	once	CASSLAGRADTQYF	TGTGCCAGCAGCTTAGCGGGAAGAGCAGATACGCAGTATTTT
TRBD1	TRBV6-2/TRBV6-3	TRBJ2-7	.	CASSYSTWTGYYEQYF	TGTGCCAGCAGTTACTCGACTTGGACAGGGTACTACGAGCAGTACTTC
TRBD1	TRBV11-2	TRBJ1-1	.	CASSLAFRTGTEAFF	TGTGCCAGCAGCTTAGCTTTTAGGACAGGGACTGAAGCTTTCTTT
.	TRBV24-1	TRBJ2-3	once	CATSDLRGTDTQYF	TGTGCCACCAGTGATTTGAGGGGAACAGATACGCAGTATTTT
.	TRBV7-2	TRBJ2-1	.	CASSYLSGLSYYEQFF	TGTGCCAGCAGCTACCTATCGGGACTTAGCTACTATGAGCAGTTCTTC
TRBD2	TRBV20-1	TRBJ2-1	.	CSATIAGKNNEQFF	TGCAGTGCTACAATAGCGGGCAAAAACAATGAGCAGTTCTTC
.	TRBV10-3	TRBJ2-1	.	CAITTEPNNEQFF	TGTGCCATCACCACAGAACCCAACAATGAGCAGTTCTTC
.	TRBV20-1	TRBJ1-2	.	CSARRGNYGYTF	TGCAGTGCTAGAAGGGGGAACTATGGCTACACCTTC
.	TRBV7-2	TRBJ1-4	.	CASSLNWQQNKLFF	TGTGCCAGCAGCTTAAACTGGCAGCAGAACAAACTGTTTTTT
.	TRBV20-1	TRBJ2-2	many	CSARGAPQNTGELFF	TGCAGTGCTAGAGGAGCGCCCCAGAACACCGGGGAGCTGTTTTTT
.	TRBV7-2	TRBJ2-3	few	CASSLVGGLGTDTQYF	TGTGCCAGCAGCTTAGTGGGGGGATTGGGCACAGATACGCAGTATTTT
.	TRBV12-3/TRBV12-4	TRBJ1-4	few	CASRWGPSKLFF	TGTGCCAGCAGATGGGGACCGTCAAAACTGTTTTTT
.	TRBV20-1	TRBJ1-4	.	CSARVGQHNEKLFF	TGCAGTGCTAGAGTGGGGCAGCACAATGAAAAACTGTTTTTT
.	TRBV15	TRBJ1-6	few	CATSRAWDKSYYNSPLHF	TGTGCCACCAGCAGAGCCTGGGACAAGTCCTATTATAATTCACCCCTCCACTTT
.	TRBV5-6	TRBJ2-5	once	CASSWTAQGETQYF	TGTGCCAGCAGCTGGACAGCTCAGGGGGAGACCCAGTACTTC
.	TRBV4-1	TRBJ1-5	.	CASSRIGGPQHF	TGCGCCAGCAGCCGGATTGGTGGGCCCCAGCATTTT
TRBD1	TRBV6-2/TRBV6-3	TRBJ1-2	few	CASSMTGVNGYTF	TGTGCCAGCAGTATGACAGGGGTGAATGGCTACACCTTC
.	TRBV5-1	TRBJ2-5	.	CASSLLGGHPQETQYF	TGCGCCAGCAGCTTATTGGGGGGACACCCCCAAGAGACCCAGTACTTC
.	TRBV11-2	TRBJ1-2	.	CASSPEGAGKGYTF	TGTGCCAGCAGCCCGGAGGGAGCAGGAAAAGGCTACACCTTC
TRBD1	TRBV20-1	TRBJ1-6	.	CSARRTGPSPLHF	TGCAGTGCTAGACGGACAGGTCCTTCACCCCTCCACTTT
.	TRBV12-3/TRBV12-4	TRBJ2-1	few	CASSLVGEQFF	TGTGCCAGCAGTTTAGTCGGTGAGCAGTTCTTC